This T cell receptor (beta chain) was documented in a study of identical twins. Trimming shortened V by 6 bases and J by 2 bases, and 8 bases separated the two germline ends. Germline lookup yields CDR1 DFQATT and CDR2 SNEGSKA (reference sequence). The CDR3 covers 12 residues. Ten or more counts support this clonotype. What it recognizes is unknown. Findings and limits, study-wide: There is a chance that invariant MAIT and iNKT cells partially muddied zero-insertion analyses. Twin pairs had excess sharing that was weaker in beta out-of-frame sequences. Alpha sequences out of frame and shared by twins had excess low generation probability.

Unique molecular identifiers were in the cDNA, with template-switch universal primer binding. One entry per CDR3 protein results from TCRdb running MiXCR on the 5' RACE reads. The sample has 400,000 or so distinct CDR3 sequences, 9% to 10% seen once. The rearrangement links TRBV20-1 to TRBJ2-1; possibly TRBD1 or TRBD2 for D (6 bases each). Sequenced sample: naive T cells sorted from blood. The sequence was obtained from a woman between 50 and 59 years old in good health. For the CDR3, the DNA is TGCAGTGCGGAGGGGGCCTACAATGAGCAGTTCTTC. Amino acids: CSAEGAYNEQFF.